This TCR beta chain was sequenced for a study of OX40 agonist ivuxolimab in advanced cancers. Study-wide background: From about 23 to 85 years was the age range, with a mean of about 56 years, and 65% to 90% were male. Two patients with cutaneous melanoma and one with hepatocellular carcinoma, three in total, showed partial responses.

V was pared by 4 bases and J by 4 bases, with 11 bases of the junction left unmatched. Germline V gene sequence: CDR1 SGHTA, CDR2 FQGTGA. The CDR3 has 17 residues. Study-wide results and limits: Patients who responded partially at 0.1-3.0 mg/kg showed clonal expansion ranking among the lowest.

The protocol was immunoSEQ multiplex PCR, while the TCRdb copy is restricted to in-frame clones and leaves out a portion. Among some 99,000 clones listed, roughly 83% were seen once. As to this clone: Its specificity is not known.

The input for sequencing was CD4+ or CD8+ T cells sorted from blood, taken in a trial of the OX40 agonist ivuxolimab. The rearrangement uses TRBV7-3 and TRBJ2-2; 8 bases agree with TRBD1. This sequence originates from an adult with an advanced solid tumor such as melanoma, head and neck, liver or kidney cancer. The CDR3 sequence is CASSSEPRTGTTGELFF. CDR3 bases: TGTGCCAGCAGCTCGGAACCCCGGACAGGGACCACCGGGGAGCTGTTTTTT.